Here is one TCR beta chain with its context. What it binds is not known. These data belong to a study of Tregs in tolerant kidney transplant recipients. Study details: CD4+CD25+CD127- cells came from roughly 3-day belatacept mixed lymphocyte reactions, some with approximately five-day graft donor restimulation.

Study-level points and caveats: This study did not directly address biological reproducibility. Few patients were studied, so findings need validation in larger groups.

The repertoire was sequenced with immunoSEQ multiplex PCR; TCRdb's copy has only in-frame clones and lacks some. The table records approximately 41,000 clones, nearly 97% of them present only once. Sample: Tregs from blood cultured with allogeneic cells. This sequence originates from a human donor in good health.

CDR3 loop: CASSPISGGGYEQYF. CDR3 DNA sequence: TGTGCCAGCAGCCCAATTAGCGGGGGGGGCTACGAGCAGTACTTC. This chain uses TRBV7-6 with TRBJ2-7; 11 nucleotides align to TRBD2. Per germline, CDR1 SGHVS and CDR2 FNYEAQ. The CDR3 length is 15 residues. Trimming at V came to 5 bases and at J to 3 bases, leaving 6 bases not matched to a gene.